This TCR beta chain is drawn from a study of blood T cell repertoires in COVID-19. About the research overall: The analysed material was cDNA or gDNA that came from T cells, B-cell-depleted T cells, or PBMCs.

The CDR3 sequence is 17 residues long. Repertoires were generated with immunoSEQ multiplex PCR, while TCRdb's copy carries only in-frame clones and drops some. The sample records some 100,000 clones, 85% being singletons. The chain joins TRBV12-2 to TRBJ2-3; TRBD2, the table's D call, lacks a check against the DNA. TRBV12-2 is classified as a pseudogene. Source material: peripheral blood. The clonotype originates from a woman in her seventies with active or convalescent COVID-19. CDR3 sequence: CASRLKVPGLAADTQYF. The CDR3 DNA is TGTGCAAGTCGCTTAAAAGTCCCGGGACTAGCGGCAGATACGCAGTATTTT.